This entry lists 32 T cell receptor beta chains sequenced from one sample in a study of vaccination and CD4 T cells after COVID-19. Their antigen targets remain unknown. Stated treatment: approximately 10-day PBMC culture with coronavirus spike peptide pools or control peptides (ViraFEST assay). The Oncomine TCR Beta short-read assay generated sequence data from the DNA of cultured CD4+ T cells. TCRdb fed the PCR reads into MiXCR, producing one record per CDR3 protein. The sample comprises approximately 10,000 distinct CDR3 sequences, 50% of which are singletons, and roughly a third rests with the top ten. Sequencing was done on a sample of CD4+ T cells from blood, cultured in vitro. Receptors originate from a human donor who had recovered from COVID-19.

This clonotype was detected a few times. The genes are TRBV11-3 and TRBJ2-7; D perhaps matches TRBD2 (7 bases). The germline V gene has CDR1 SGHNT and CDR2 YENEEA. Deletions cut 0 bases from V and 3 bases from J, with 15 bases between. This CDR3 region has 16 residues. The CDR3 protein is CASSLERGGGDYEQYF. As DNA, the CDR3 is TGTGCCAGCAGCTTAGAAAGGGGGGGCGGAGACTACGAGCAGTACTTC. Full variable domain (rest looked up from reference TRBV11-3 and TRBJ2-7): EAGVVQSPRYKIIEKKQPVAFWCNPISGHNTLYWYLQNLGQGPELLIRYENEEAVDDSQLPKDRFSAERLKGVDSTLKIQPAELGDSAVYLCASSLERGGGDYEQYFGPGTRLTVT.

V usage is TRBV6-1 and J usage is TRBJ2-1; the match to TRBD2 covers 12 bases. The CDR3 extends over 14 amino acids. The V gene's germline CDR1 is MNHNS and CDR2 SASEGT. J was trimmed by 9 bases and V by 6 bases; bases with no gene match: 6. The CDR3 DNA reads TGTGCCAGCAGATCTAGCGGGGGGGGAGGTGAGCAGTTCTTC. Translation gives CASRSSGGGGEQFF.

The chain recombines TRBV6-1 with TRBJ2-5, with a tentative D call TRBD2 (5 bases). The CDR3 length is 15 residues. Germline CDR1 MNHNS, CDR2 SASEGT. V lost 7 bases to trimming and J lost 7 bases, with 22 bases between them. The CDR3 reads CASIPTEGRRGTQYF. The DNA for the CDR3 is TGTGCCAGCATCCCGACTGAGGGCAGGCGCGGGACCCAGTACTTC.

This clonotype was seen only once. V usage is TRBV30 and J usage is TRBJ2-7, with D hard to call. CDR1 and CDR2 (germline): GTSNPN, SVGIG (reference sequence). The germline V and J ends were trimmed by 3 bases and 3 bases, with 12 bases remaining between them. The CDR3 totals 13 residues. CDR3 residues: CAWRLAPNYEQYF. CDR3 sequence (DNA): TGTGCCTGGAGATTAGCACCCAACTACGAGCAGTACTTC.

In its sample, this clonotype was seen a few times. The J gene is TRBJ1-1, the V gene TRBV11-3; D not resolved. V lost 6 bases, J lost 1 base, and 18 bases lay in between. This CDR3 has 16 amino acids. Germline-derived CDR1 and CDR2 are SGHNT and YENEEA. The CDR3 loop reads CASSPSPGRGNTEAFF. The CDR3 nucleotides are TGTGCCAGCAGTCCTTCTCCAGGCCGGGGGAACACTGAAGCTTTCTTT.

The chain is built from TRBV27 and TRBJ1-6; no reliable D call. This CDR3 is 14 amino acids long. From germline, CDR1 is MNHEY and CDR2 SMNVEV (reference sequence). V was pared by 6 bases and J by 5 bases, with 11 bases between. The CDR3 sequence: CASRYGQNNSPLHF. As DNA, the CDR3 is TGTGCCAGCAGATACGGGCAGAATAATTCACCCCTCCACTTT.

The chain recombines TRBV6-1 with TRBJ2-2; no reliable D call. Germline assignment: CDR1 MNHNS and CDR2 SASEGT. With 2 bases removed from V and 0 bases from J, the gap between germline ends came to 13 bases. The CDR3 totals 17 residues. For the CDR3, the DNA is TGTGCCAGCAGTGAACGTAAGGGCTCCGCGAACACCGGGGAGCTGTTTTTT. Its translation is CASSERKGSANTGELFF.

This clonotype was counted between two and nine times. The V and J genes are TRBV7-8 and TRBJ1-4; D perhaps matches TRBD1 (5 bases). The CDR3 extends over 16 amino acids. Trimming cost V 1 base and J 10 bases, with 19 bases left between them. Germline CDR1 is SGHVS and CDR2 is FQNEAQ. CDR3: CASSLGGIQGGRKLFF. CDR3 sequence (DNA): TGTGCCAGCAGCTTAGGGGGAATCCAGGGAGGCAGAAAACTGTTTTTT.

This chain links TRBV21-1 with TRBJ1-2; TRBD1, the table's D call, lacks a check against the DNA. TRBV21-1 is a pseudogene segment. The CDR3 contains 15 residues. The CDR3 sequence: CASRDCPGSVYGYTF. CDR3 bases: TGTGCCAGCAGAGACTGTCCGGGGTCGGTCTATGGCTACACCTTC.

This clonotype showed up just a few times. V is TRBV7-2 and J is TRBJ2-7, with D possibly being TRBD1 or TRBD2 (5 bases each). The V end lost 1 base, the J end lost 0 bases, and 7 bases lay between the germline ends. The CDR3 runs 14 residues. The germline gives CDR1 SGHTA, CDR2 FQGNSA. The CDR3 is CASSLGDGSYEQYF. In DNA form, the CDR3 reads TGTGCCAGCAGCTTAGGGGACGGCTCCTACGAGCAGTACTTC.

Here the CDR3 reads CSARVSGDSTSPLHF. In nucleotides, the CDR3 is TGCAGTGCTAGAGTAAGTGGGGACAGTACTTCACCCCTCCACTTT. The chain is built from TRBV20-1 and TRBJ1-6; 7 bases line up with TRBD1. Germline loops: CDR1 DFQATT, CDR2 SNEGSKA (reference sequence). Trimming cost V 1 base and J 9 bases; bases outside gene matches: 9. The CDR3 has 15 amino acids.

The sample holds a few counts of this clonotype. The chain uses TRBV7-9 and TRBJ2-1; 7 positions match TRBD1. CDR1 and CDR2 (germline): SEHNR, FQNEAQ (reference sequence). The CDR3 has 15 residues. V gave up 5 bases and J gave up 4 bases; unmatched junction bases: 8. In DNA form, the CDR3 reads TGTGCCAGCAGCCTCGAGGGGGCCTATTACAATGAGCAGTTCTTC. This translates into CASSLEGAYYNEQFF.

The chain carries TRBV20-1 and TRBJ1-1, with a tentative D call TRBD1 (5 bases). The germline V gene has CDR1 DFQATT and CDR2 SNEGSKA (reference sequence). This CDR3 has 15 amino acids. The V end lost 0 bases, the J end lost 0 bases, and 11 bases lay between the germline ends. DNA of the CDR3: TGCAGTGCTAGAGACAGGGAACTACTGAACACTGAAGCTTTCTTT. It encodes CSARDRELLNTEAFF.

This sequence joins TRBV12-3 or TRBV12-4 and TRBJ2-1, with 10 bases fitting TRBD1. The J segment lost 3 bases and the V segment lost 6 bases, leaving 5 bases of the junction unmatched. CDR3 length: 15 amino acids. The CDR3 nucleotides are TGTGCCAGCAGCCCGACAGGGGGCGACTACAATGAGCAGTTCTTC. Protein product: CASSPTGGDYNEQFF.

This clonotype has a handful of counts. The gene calls are TRBV6-1 and TRBJ1-5; TRBD1 aligns across 10 bases. Trimming cost V 7 bases and J 6 bases; bases outside gene matches: 12. Germline values: CDR1 MNHNS, CDR2 SASEGT. This CDR3 is built from 16 residues. The CDR3: CASTYLRQGALQPQHF. CDR3 DNA sequence: TGTGCCAGCACCTACCTGCGACAGGGGGCGCTTCAGCCCCAGCATTTT.

This clonotype was seen only a few times. This chain links TRBV2 with TRBJ1-3, with D possibly matching TRBD1 (5 bases). In germline, CDR1 is SNHLY, CDR2 FYNNEI. The CDR3 extends over 15 amino acids. V was trimmed by 5 bases and J by 0 bases, leaving 11 bases between them. CDR3: CASSPGASSGNTIYF. In DNA form, the CDR3 reads TGTGCCAGCAGTCCTGGGGCGTCCTCTGGAAACACCATATATTTT.

The chain carries TRBV6-1 and TRBJ1-6; 11 bases agree with TRBD1. Germline V lookup: CDR1 MNHNS, CDR2 SASEGT. The CDR3 runs to 21 residues. Losses at the gene ends were 5 bases for V and 1 base for J; bases not matched to a gene: 16. CDR3 in DNA: TGTGCCAGCAGTAAGACCCGGGACAGGGGGAAAGAATGGTCCTATAATTCACCCCTCCACTTT. Amino acids: CASSKTRDRGKEWSYNSPLHF.

This chain joins TRBV5-1 and TRBJ1-1, with TRBD1 as a possible D gene (6 bases). The CDR3 is 16 residues long. CDR1 and CDR2 from the germline V gene are SGHRS and YFSETQ. V lost 2 bases and J 5 bases, leaving 19 bases between the germline ends. CDR3 coding DNA: TGCGCCAGCAGCTTAGAGCAGGGGCGCTGGCTGACTGAAGCTTTCTTT. It encodes CASSLEQGRWLTEAFF.

In its sample, this clonotype was seen a few times. The V and J genes are TRBV19 and TRBJ2-2; TRBD1 agrees at 9 bases. This CDR3 has 16 residues. Looked up from germline, CDR1 is LNHDA and CDR2 is SQIVND (reference sequence). V was clipped by 1 base and J by 5 bases; unmatched bases: 5. The CDR3 loop is CASSIGGTGTTGELFF. As DNA, the CDR3 is TGTGCCAGTAGTATAGGTGGGACAGGGACGACCGGGGAGCTGTTTTTT.

J is TRBJ2-2 and V is TRBV19; D tentatively fits TRBD1 or TRBD2 (6 bases each). V lost 5 bases and J 5 bases, leaving 15 bases between the germline ends. The germline V gene has CDR1 LNHDA and CDR2 SQIVND (reference sequence). The CDR3 has 15 residues. Here the CDR3 reads CASSPRGRGTGELFF. CDR3 coding DNA: TGTGCCAGTAGTCCCCGGGGGCGCGGGACCGGGGAGCTGTTTTTT. Complete variable domain (other parts from reference TRBV19 and TRBJ2-2): DGGITQSPKYLFRKEGQNVTLSCEQNLNHDAMYWYRQDPGQGLRLIYYSQIVNDFQKGDIAEGYSVSREKKESFPLTVTSAQKNPTAFYLCASSPRGRGTGELFFGEGSRLTVL.

For the CDR3, the DNA is TGCGCCAGCAGCTTATGGGGGGGCGGCACCCAGTACTTC. It is translated as CASSLWGGGTQYF. The V gene is TRBV5-1, the J gene TRBJ2-5; D is possibly TRBD2 (7 bases). This CDR3 has 13 residues. In germline, CDR1 is SGHRS, CDR2 YFSETQ. V was trimmed by 2 bases and J by 8 bases, leaving 13 bases between them.

The V gene is TRBV7-9, the J gene TRBJ1-2; D is ambiguous. V gave up 1 base and J gave up 4 bases, with 7 bases separating them. CDR3 length equals 13 residues. Germline V gives CDR1 SEHNR, CDR2 FQNEAQ (reference sequence). The CDR3 region is CASSLDGFYGYTF. As DNA, the CDR3 is TGTGCCAGCAGCTTAGACGGATTCTATGGCTACACCTTC.

The chain joins TRBV5-1 to TRBJ2-2; TRBD2 matches 8 bases. The CDR3 runs to 16 residues. Germline V CDR1 and CDR2: SGHRS, YFSETQ. Germline trimming cut 0 bases from V and 7 bases from J; bases unmatched to any gene: 8. CDR3 bases: TGCGCCAGCAGCTTGGTGGTAGCGGGGCCTGACGGGGAGCTGTTTTTT. Its translation is CASSLVVAGPDGELFF.

The rearrangement uses TRBV19 and TRBJ1-5; perhaps TRBD1 as D (5 bases). Trimming removed 3 bases from V and 3 bases from J, with 12 bases in between. The CDR3 runs 15 residues. Germline V gives CDR1 LNHDA, CDR2 SQIVND (reference sequence). For the CDR3, the DNA is TGTGCCAGTAGTATGGGGCAGGCGTTCAATCAGCCCCAGCATTTT. Translated, it gives CASSMGQAFNQPQHF.

V gene TRBV2 combines with J gene TRBJ1-4, with a weak D call TRBD1 (5 bases). The germline V gene has CDR1 SNHLY and CDR2 FYNNEI. Trimming pared 3 bases from V and 7 bases from J, leaving 12 bases between. The CDR3 is 14 residues long. CDR3 protein: CASSDQGLGEKLFF. The CDR3 nucleotides are TGTGCCAGCAGTGACCAGGGTTTGGGTGAAAAACTGTTTTTT.

This chain joins TRBV7-2 and TRBJ2-3; 9 nucleotides align to TRBD2. The CDR3 spans 17 residues. V was clipped by 1 base and J by 4 bases; unmatched bases: 9. The germline V gene encodes CDR1 SGHTA and CDR2 FQGNSA. The CDR3 DNA is TGTGCCAGCAGCTTAGGGGGGGTCGGCGGGAGGGCAGATACGCAGTATTTT. It encodes CASSLGGVGGRADTQYF.

This clonotype was found a few times. The chain carries TRBV30 and TRBJ2-5; a possible D gene is TRBD2 (5 bases). The CDR3 spans 13 residues. V gave up 0 bases and J gave up 4 bases, with 9 bases separating them. The germline CDR1 and CDR2 sequences are GTSNPN and SVGIG (reference sequence). CDR3 in DNA: TGTGCCTGGAGTGTCGCTAGCTTAGAGACCCAGTACTTC. This translates into CAWSVASLETQYF.

This clonotype occurred once. The chain couples TRBV7-9 to TRBJ1-1, with 8 bases matching TRBD1. The V gene's germline CDR1 is SEHNR and CDR2 FQNEAQ (reference sequence). This CDR3 is built from 15 residues. V shed 4 bases, J shed 6 bases, and the junction held 10 bases outside the gene matches. As DNA, the CDR3 is TGTGCCAGCAGCTCGGCCGACAGGGGAGCGGCTGAAGCTTTCTTT. Its translation: CASSSADRGAAEAFF.

This clonotype came up a few times. The chain joins TRBV6-1 to TRBJ1-5, with 7 bases fitting TRBD1. J lost 2 bases, V lost 5 bases, and 12 bases had no gene match. The CDR3 runs 17 residues. The germline CDR1 and CDR2 sequences are MNHNS and SASEGT. The CDR3 sequence is CASSRERQGWGNQPQHF. The CDR3 bases are TGTGCCAGCAGTCGTGAAAGACAGGGATGGGGCAATCAGCCCCAGCATTTT.

The CDR3 loop reads CASSRFGQGADYGYTF. In nucleotides, the CDR3 is TGTGCCAGCAGTCGCTTTGGACAGGGGGCTGACTATGGCTACACCTTC. The chain links TRBV6-4 to TRBJ1-2; 11 bases align to TRBD1. V dropped 5 bases and J dropped 3; count of bases not matched to a gene: 8. This CDR3 has 16 residues. Germline-derived CDR1 and CDR2 are MRHNA and SNTAGT.

The chain combines TRBV24-1 with TRBJ2-2; no clear D. V dropped 6 bases and J dropped 7 bases, with 8 bases sitting between them. Per the germline V gene, CDR1 is KGHDR and CDR2 is SFDVKD. The CDR3 consists of 12 residues. The CDR3 reads CATSSPFGELFF. The CDR3, as DNA: TGTGCCACCAGTAGCCCCTTCGGGGAGCTGTTTTTT.

The genes are TRBV6-1 and TRBJ1-3; D not certain. CDR1 is MNHNS, CDR2 SASEGT, per germline. The CDR3 runs 13 residues. V lost 8 bases, J lost 4 bases, and 12 bases lay in between. CDR3 coding DNA: TGTGCCAGCTGGGTCGTAGGAGGAAACACCATATATTTT. Amino acid sequence: CASWVVGGNTIYF.